This entry is about one T cell receptor beta chain. Between the trimmed V and J ends, which lost 2 bases and 9 bases, there was a span of 16 bases. The CDR3 runs to 14 residues. Germline assignment: CDR1 SGHDN and CDR2 FVKESK. The PCR had 60 Vbeta and 13 Jbeta primers. Data came from immunoSEQ multiplex PCR; TCRdb stores just in-frame clones and leaves some out. The data hold approximately 120,000 clones, with around 80% observed a single time. Donors likely had unrecorded immune exposures despite being nominally healthy when sampled. This sample is part of a study of cytomegalovirus exposure and HLA in healthy donors. At the level of the study: An analysis done earlier identified more than 90 million unique TCR beta sequences from 200 million or so T cells.

The sequencing sample was made of PBMCs. The chain has TRBV14 and TRBJ1-2; maybe TRBD1 (5 bases). The sequence derives from a female donor in good health and CMV-seronegative. For the CDR3, the DNA is TGTGCCAGCAGCCAAATTGGGGCTCAGTTTCGCTACACCTTC. Its protein product is CASSQIGAQFRYTF.